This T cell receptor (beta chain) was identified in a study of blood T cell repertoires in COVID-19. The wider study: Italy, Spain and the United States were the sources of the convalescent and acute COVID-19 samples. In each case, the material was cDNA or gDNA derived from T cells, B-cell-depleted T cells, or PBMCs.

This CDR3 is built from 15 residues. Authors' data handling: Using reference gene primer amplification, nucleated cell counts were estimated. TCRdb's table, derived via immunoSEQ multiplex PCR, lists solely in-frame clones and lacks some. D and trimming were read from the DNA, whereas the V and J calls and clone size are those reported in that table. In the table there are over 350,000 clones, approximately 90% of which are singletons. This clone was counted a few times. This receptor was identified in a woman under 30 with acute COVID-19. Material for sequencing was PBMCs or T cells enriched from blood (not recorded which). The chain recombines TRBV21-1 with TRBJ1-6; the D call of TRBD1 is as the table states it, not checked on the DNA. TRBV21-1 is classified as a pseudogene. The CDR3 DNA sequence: TGTGCCAGCAGCAAACCGGGCCAGGGGAATTCACCCCTCCACTTT. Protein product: CASSKPGQGNSPLHF.